This T cell receptor beta chain stems from a study of T cell repertoires in cytomegalovirus infection. Across the study: Both a matching HLA type and CMV infection were indicated by public TCR beta signatures.

In this sample, this clonotype turned up a few times. The antigen is unknown. Trimming took off 7 bases at V and 4 bases at J, with 13 bases between the two ends. The CDR3 is made up of 13 amino acids. TCRdb re-derived calls from the reads in MiXCR, one entry per CDR3 protein. The sample includes approximately 1,000,000 distinct CDR3 sequences, less than 40% of them seen just once. The rearrangement joins TRBV12-3 or TRBV12-4 to TRBJ2-5, with D tentatively TRBD1 (5 bases). The sequencing here drew on cultured CD8+ T cells from PBMCs, taken from culture after CMV antigen stimulation. The clonotype comes from a human donor in good health (CMV status not recorded). Some clones in this sample may be carry-over from other donors' samples. DNA for the CDR3: TGTGCCAGCACCTCAGGGCCAGGAGAGACCCAGTACTTC. Translated: CASTSGPGETQYF.